This entry lists 3 T cell receptor beta chains sequenced from one sample in a study of cytomegalovirus exposure and HLA in healthy donors. The PCR was carried out with 60 Vbeta primers and 13 Jbeta primers. This table comes from immunoSEQ multiplex PCR, and its TCRdb copy is limited to in-frame clones, with some not included. The repertoire has 140,000 or so clones, approximately 78% of them found once; the top ten carry 2.5% to 3.5%. Sample: PBMCs. These TCRs come from a female donor in good health and CMV-seronegative.

The chain recombines TRBV5-1 with TRBJ2-1; 12 nucleotides agree with TRBD2. CDR1 and CDR2 (germline): SGHRS, YFSETQ. V lost 4 bases to trimming and J lost 6 bases; unmatched junction nucleotides: 11. The CDR3 consists of 17 residues. The CDR3 is CASSPDYSSGRVNEQFF. CDR3 bases: TGCGCCAGCAGCCCAGACTACTCTAGCGGGAGGGTCAATGAGCAGTTCTTC.

For the CDR3, the DNA is TGTGCCAGCAGTTTGCTGCGGGGTTCGAGCTCCTACGAGCAGTACTTC. Its protein is CASSLLRGSSSYEQYF. This sequence joins TRBV28 and TRBJ2-7; the D gene is possibly TRBD2 (6 bases). Trimming shortened V by 3 bases and J by 0 bases, and 15 bases separated the two germline ends. This CDR3 region has 16 residues. Germline V gives CDR1 MDHEN, CDR2 SYDVKM.

V is TRBV6-5 and J is TRBJ1-1; D is uncertain. This CDR3 has 15 amino acids. Per the germline V gene, CDR1 is MNHEY and CDR2 is SVGAGI. V gave up 6 bases and J gave up 1 base, with 15 bases separating them. The CDR3 is CASSTGGEGNTEAFF. CDR3 nucleotides: TGTGCCAGCAGCACCGGTGGGGAGGGGAACACTGAAGCTTTCTTT.